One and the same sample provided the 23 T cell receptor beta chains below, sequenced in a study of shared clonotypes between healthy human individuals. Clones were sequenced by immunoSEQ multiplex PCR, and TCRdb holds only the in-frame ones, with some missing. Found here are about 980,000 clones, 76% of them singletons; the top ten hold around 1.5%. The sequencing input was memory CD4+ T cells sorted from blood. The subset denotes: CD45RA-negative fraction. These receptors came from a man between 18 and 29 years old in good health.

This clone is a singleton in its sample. CDR3 sequence (DNA): TGCGCCAGCAGCGAGGACAGGGGCGGCTATGGCTACACCTTC. Protein: CASSEDRGGYGYTF. The chain recombines TRBV5-1 with TRBJ1-2, with TRBD1 matching over 9 bases. This CDR3 has 14 amino acids. Germline CDR1 SGHRS, CDR2 YFSETQ. J was trimmed by 4 bases and V by 4 bases; bases with no gene match: 5.

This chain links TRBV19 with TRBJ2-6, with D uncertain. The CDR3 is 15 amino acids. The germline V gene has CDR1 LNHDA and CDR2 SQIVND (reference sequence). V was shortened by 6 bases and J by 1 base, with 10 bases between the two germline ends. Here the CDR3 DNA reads TGTGCCAGTAGCCCCATTGGGTCTGGGGCCAACGTCCTGACTTTC. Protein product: CASSPIGSGANVLTF.

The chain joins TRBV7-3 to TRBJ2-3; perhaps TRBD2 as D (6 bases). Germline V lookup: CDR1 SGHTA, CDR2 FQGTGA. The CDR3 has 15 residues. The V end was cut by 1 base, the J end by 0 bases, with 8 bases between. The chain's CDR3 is CASSLMGLSTDTQYF. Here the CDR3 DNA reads TGTGCCAGCAGCTTAATGGGACTGAGCACAGATACGCAGTATTTT.

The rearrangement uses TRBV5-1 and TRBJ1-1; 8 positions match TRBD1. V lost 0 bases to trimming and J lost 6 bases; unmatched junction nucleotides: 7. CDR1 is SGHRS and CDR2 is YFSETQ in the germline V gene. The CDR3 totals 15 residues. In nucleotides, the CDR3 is TGCGCCAGCAGCTTGGGACAGGGGCCAACATCTGAAGCTTTCTTT. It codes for CASSLGQGPTSEAFF.

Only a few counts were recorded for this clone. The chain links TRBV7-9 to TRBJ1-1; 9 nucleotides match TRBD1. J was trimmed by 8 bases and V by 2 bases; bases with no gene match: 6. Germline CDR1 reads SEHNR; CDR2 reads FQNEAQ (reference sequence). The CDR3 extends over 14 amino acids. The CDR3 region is CASSLQGQGMEAFF. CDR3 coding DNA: TGTGCCAGCAGCTTACAGGGACAGGGCATGGAAGCTTTCTTT.

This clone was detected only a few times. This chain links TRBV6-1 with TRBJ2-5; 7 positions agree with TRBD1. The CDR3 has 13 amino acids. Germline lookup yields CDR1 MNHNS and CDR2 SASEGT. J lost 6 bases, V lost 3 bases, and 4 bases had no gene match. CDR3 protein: CASSEKTGQTQYF. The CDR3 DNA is TGTGCCAGCAGTGAGAAGACAGGGCAGACCCAGTACTTC.

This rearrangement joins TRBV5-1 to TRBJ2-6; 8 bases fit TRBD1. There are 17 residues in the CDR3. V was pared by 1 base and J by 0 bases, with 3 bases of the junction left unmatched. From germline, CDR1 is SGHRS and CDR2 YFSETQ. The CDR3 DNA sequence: TGCGCCAGCAGCTTGACGGGACAGGACTCTGGGGCCAACGTCCTGACTTTC. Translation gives CASSLTGQDSGANVLTF.

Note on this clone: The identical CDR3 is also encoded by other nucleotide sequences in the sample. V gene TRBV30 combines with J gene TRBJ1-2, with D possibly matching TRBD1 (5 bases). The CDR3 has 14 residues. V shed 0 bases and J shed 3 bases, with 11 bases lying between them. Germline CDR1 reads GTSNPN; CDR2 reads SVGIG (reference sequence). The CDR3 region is CAWSVLGADYGYTF. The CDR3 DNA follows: TGTGCCTGGAGTGTACTTGGGGCGGACTATGGCTACACCTTC.

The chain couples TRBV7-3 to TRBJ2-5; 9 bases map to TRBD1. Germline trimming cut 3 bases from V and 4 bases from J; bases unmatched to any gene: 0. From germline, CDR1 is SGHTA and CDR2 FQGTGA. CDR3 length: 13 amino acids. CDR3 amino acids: CASSLDRGETQYF. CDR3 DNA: TGTGCCAGCAGCTTGGACAGGGGAGAGACCCAGTACTTC.

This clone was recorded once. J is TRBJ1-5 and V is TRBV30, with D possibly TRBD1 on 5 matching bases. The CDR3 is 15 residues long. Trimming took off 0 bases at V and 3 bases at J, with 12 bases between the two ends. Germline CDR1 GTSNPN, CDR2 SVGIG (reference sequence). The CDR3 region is CAWSVGRAINQPQHF. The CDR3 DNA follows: TGTGCCTGGAGTGTAGGCAGGGCTATCAATCAGCCCCAGCATTTT.

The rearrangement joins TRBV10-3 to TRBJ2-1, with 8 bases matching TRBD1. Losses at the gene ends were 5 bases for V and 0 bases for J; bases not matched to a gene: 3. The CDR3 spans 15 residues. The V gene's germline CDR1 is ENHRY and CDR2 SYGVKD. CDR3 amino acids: CAISNGQGSYNEQFF. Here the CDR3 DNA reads TGTGCCATCAGTAACGGACAGGGCTCCTACAATGAGCAGTTCTTC.

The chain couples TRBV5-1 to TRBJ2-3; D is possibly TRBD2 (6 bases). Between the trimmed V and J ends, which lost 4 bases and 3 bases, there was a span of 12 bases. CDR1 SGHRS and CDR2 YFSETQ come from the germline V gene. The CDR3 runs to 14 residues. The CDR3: CASSRESGTDTQYF. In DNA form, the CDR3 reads TGCGCCAGCAGCCGGGAGTCTGGAACAGATACGCAGTATTTT.

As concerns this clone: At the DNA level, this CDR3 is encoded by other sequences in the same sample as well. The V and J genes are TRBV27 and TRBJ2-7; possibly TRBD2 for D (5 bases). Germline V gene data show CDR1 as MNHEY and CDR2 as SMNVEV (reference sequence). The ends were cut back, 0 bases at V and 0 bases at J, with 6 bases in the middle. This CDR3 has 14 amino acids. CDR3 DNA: TGTGCCAGCAGTTTATCCCGGGACTCCTACGAGCAGTACTTC. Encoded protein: CASSLSRDSYEQYF.

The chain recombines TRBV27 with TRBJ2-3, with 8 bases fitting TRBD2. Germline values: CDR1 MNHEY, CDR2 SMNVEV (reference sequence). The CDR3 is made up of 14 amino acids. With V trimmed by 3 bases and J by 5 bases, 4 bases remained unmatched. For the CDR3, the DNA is TGTGCCAGCAGTTTGCGGGGGGTCGTAGATACGCAGTATTTT. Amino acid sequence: CASSLRGVVDTQYF.

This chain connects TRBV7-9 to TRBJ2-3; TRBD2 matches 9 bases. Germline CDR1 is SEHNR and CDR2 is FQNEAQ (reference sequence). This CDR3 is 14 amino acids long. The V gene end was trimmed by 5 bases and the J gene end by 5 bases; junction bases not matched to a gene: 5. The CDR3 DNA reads TGTGCCAGCAGCGAGGGACTAGCAAGAGATACGCAGTATTTT. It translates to CASSEGLARDTQYF.

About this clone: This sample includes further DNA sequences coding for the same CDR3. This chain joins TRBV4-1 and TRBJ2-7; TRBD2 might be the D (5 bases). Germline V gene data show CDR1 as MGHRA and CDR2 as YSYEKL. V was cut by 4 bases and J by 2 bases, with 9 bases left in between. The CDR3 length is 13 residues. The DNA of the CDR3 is TGCGCCAGCAGCCCTCAGAGGGCCTACGAGCAGTACTTC. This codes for CASSPQRAYEQYF.

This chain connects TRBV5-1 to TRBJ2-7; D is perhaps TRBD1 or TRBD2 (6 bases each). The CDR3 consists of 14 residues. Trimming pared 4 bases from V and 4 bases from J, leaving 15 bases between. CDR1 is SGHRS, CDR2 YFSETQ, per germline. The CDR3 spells CASSQGGTLYEQYF. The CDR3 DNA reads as TGCGCCAGCAGCCAAGGCGGGACACTGTACGAGCAGTACTTC.

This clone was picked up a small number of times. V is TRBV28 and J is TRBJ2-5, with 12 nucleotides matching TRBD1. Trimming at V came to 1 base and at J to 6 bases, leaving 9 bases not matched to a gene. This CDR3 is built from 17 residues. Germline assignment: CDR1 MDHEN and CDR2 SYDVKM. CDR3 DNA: TGTGCCAGCAGTTTATTTGGGACAGGGGGCGCTCTGAAGACCCAGTACTTC. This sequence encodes CASSLFGTGGALKTQYF. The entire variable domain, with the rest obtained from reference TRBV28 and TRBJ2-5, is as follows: DVKVTQSSRYLVKRTGEKVFLECVQDMDHENMFWYRQDPGLGLRLIYFSYDVKMKEKGDIPEGYSVSREKKERFSLILESASTNQTSMYLCASSLFGTGGALKTQYFGPGTRLLVL.

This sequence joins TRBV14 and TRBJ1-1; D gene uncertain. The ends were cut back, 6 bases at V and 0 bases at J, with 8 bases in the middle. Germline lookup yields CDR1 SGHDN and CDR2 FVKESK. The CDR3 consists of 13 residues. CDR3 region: CASSSSVNTEAFF. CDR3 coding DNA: TGTGCCAGCAGTTCCAGCGTGAACACTGAAGCTTTCTTT.

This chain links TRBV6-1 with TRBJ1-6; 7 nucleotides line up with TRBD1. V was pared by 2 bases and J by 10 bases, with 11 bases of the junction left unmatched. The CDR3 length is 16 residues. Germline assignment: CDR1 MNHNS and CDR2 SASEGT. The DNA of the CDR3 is TGTGCCAGCAGTGAAAGGACAGAGGGGGCCTACTCACCCCTCCACTTT. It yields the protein CASSERTEGAYSPLHF.

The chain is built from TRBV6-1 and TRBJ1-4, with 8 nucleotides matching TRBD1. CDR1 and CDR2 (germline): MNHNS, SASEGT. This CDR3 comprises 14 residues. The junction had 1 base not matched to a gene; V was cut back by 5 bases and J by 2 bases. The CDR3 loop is CASSSGGTNEKLFF. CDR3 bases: TGTGCCAGCAGTTCAGGGGGCACTAATGAAAAACTGTTTTTT.

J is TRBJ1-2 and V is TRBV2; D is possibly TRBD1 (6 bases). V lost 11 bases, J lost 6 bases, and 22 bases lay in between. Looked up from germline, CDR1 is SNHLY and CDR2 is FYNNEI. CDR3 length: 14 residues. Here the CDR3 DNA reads TGTGCCTCAAGGATCCTAGGGGGTCTCCATGGCTACACCTTC. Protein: CASRILGGLHGYTF.

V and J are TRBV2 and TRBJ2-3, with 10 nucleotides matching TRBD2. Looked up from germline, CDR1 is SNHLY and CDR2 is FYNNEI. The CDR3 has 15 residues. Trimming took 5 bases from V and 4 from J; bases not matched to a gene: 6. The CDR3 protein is CASSRAGGPADTQYF. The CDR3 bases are TGTGCCAGCAGTAGAGCGGGGGGGCCCGCAGATACGCAGTATTTT. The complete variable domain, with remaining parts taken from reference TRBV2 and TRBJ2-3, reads EPEVTQTPSHQVTQMGQEVILRCVPISNHLYFYWYRQILGQKVEFLVSFYNNEISEKSEIFDDQFSVERPDGSNFTLKIRSTKLEDSAMYFCASSRAGGPADTQYFGPGTRLTVL.